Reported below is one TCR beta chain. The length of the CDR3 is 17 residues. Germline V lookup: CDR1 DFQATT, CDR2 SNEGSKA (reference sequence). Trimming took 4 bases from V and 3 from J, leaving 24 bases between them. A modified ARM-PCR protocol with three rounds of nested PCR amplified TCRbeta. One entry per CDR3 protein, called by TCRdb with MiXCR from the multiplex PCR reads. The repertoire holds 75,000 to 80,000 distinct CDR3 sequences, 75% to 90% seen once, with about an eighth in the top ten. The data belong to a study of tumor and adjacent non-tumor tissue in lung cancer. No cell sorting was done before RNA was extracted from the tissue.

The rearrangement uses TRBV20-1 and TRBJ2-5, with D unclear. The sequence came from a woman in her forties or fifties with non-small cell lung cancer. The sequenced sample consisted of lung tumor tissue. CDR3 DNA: TGCAGTGCTAACATCCCGACAACCCTTGGGCCCAAAGAGACCCAGTACTTC. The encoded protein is CSANIPTTLGPKETQYF.